Presented here are 10 T cell receptor beta chains from one specimen sequenced in a study of technical replicates of blood from several donors. Measured with immunoSEQ multiplex PCR; TCRdb has only the in-frame clones, and not every one. The sample lists 76,000 or so clones, 75% to 95% occurring once. The sequencing input was T cells isolated from PBMCs. The receptor source for this set is a human donor in good health.

The rearrangement uses TRBV7-9 and TRBJ2-1; 7 bases fit TRBD2. V trimming: 4 bases; J trimming: 2 bases; junction bases outside the gene matches: 5. This CDR3 is 15 amino acids long. Per germline, CDR1 SEHNR and CDR2 FQNEAQ (reference sequence). The chain's CDR3 is CASSSRGDPYNEQFF. The CDR3 coding sequence is TGTGCCAGCAGCTCTCGGGGGGACCCCTACAATGAGCAGTTCTTC.

The V gene is TRBV30, the J gene TRBJ2-5, with 9 bases identical to TRBD2. Germline values: CDR1 GTSNPN, CDR2 SVGIG (reference sequence). The CDR3 length is 18 residues. V shed 5 bases and J 1 base; nucleotides not matched to a gene: 17. The chain's CDR3 is CAWGLGAGGINPQETQYF. CDR3 DNA sequence: TGTGCCTGGGGCTTGGGGGCGGGGGGGATAAATCCCCAAGAGACCCAGTACTTC.

The chain is built from TRBV18 and TRBJ1-1; 9 positions match TRBD1. This CDR3 comprises 15 residues. Trimming cost V 5 bases and J 2 bases; bases outside gene matches: 6. Germline CDR1 KGHSH, CDR2 LQKENI. The CDR3 DNA is TGTGCCAGCTCATCACTGGGACAGGGAAACACTGAAGCTTTCTTT. It translates to CASSSLGQGNTEAFF.

This clone is a singleton in its sample. The chain has TRBV9 and TRBJ2-2, with D perhaps matching TRBD1 (5 bases). Germline CDR1 SGDLS, CDR2 YYNGEE. Trimming stripped 0 bases from V and 6 bases from J, with 9 bases between. This CDR3 region has 14 residues. CDR3 nucleotide sequence: TGTGCCAGCAGCGTAGGGGGCCGGGCCGGGGAGCTGTTTTTT. This translates into CASSVGGRAGELFF.

This clone was detected only once. The chain combines TRBV6-5 with TRBJ2-2; 7 nucleotides match TRBD1. The germline V gene has CDR1 MNHEY and CDR2 SVGAGI. The CDR3 length is 14 residues. The V segment lost 5 bases and the J segment 6 bases; nucleotides outside the gene matches: 6. CDR3 sequence: CASSTMQGAGELFF. Here the CDR3 DNA reads TGTGCCAGCAGTACGATGCAGGGGGCCGGGGAGCTGTTTTTT.

The V gene is TRBV5-1, the J gene TRBJ2-2; 8 bases line up with TRBD1. V shed 2 bases and J 1 base; nucleotides not matched to a gene: 1. This CDR3 has 15 amino acids. Germline V gives CDR1 SGHRS, CDR2 YFSETQ. The DNA of the CDR3 is TGCGCCAGCAGCTTCGGACAGGGGAACACCGGGGAGCTGTTTTTT. Its translation: CASSFGQGNTGELFF.

The chain joins TRBV5-5 to TRBJ1-1, with a weak D call TRBD1 (5 bases). The CDR3 is 15 residues long. The germline V and J ends were trimmed by 2 bases and 4 bases, with 15 bases remaining between them. Germline CDR1 SGHKS, CDR2 YYEKEE (reference sequence). This CDR3 reads CASSFTPGGTTEAFF. As DNA, the CDR3 is TGTGCCAGCAGCTTCACTCCGGGAGGGACCACTGAAGCTTTCTTT.

J is TRBJ2-7 and V is TRBV4-1; 7 bases are shared with TRBD1. This CDR3 is 15 amino acids long. The ends lost 4 bases at V and 4 bases at J; junction bases unmatched: 10. Germline CDR1 MGHRA, CDR2 YSYEKL. The CDR3 DNA follows: TGCGCCAGCAGCCTGGCGACAGGGAAGAGATACGAGCAGTACTTC. Its translation: CASSLATGKRYEQYF.

The genes are TRBV10-3 and TRBJ2-7; D gene unclear. CDR1 and CDR2 (germline): ENHRY, SYGVKD. CDR3 length equals 12 residues. V lost 4 bases to trimming and J lost 6 bases, with 10 bases between them. CDR3 protein: CAISAKRPEQYF. CDR3 bases: TGTGCCATCAGTGCAAAGAGGCCCGAGCAGTACTTC.

This clone was counted a single time. The rearrangement uses TRBV4-1 and TRBJ1-2; 8 positions match TRBD1. V lost 4 bases to trimming and J lost 4 bases; unmatched junction nucleotides: 2. The CDR3 covers 13 residues. CDR1 MGHRA and CDR2 YSYEKL come from the germline V gene. DNA for the CDR3: TGCGCCAGCAGCCGGACAGGGACCTATGGCTACACCTTC. This encodes CASSRTGTYGYTF.